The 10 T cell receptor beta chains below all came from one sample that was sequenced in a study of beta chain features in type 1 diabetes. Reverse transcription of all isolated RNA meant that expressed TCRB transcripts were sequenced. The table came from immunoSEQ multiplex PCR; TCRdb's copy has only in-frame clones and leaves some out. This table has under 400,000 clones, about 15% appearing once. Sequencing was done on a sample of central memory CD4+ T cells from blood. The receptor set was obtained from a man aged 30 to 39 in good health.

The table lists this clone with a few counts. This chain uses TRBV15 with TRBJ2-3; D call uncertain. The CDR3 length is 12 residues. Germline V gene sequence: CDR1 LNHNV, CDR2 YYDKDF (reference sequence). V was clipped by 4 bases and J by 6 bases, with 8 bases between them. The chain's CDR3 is CATSIMVDTQYF. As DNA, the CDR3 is TGTGCCACCAGCATTATGGTGGATACGCAGTATTTT. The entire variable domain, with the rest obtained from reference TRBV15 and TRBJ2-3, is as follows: DAMVIQNPRYQVTQFGKPVTLSCSQTLNHNVMYWYQQKSSQAPKLLFHYYDKDFNNEADTPDNFQSRRPNTSFCFLDIRSPGLGDTAMYLCATSIMVDTQYFGPGTRLTVL.

The chain's CDR3 is CASSLDRITDTQYF. The CDR3 region has the DNA TGTGCCAGCAGCTTAGACAGGATCACAGATACGCAGTATTTT. V usage is TRBV7-2 and J usage is TRBJ2-3; D is possibly TRBD1 (5 bases). Germline V gene lookup returns CDR1 SGHTA and CDR2 FQGNSA. Between the trimmed V and J ends, which lost 1 base and 2 bases, there was a span of 7 bases. The CDR3 is made up of 14 amino acids.

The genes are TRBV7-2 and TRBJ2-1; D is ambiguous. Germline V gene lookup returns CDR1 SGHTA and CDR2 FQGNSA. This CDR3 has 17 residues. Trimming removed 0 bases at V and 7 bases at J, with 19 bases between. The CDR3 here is CASSLALPGPLGNEQFF. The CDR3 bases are TGTGCCAGCAGCTTAGCGTTGCCCGGCCCATTGGGGAATGAGCAGTTCTTC.

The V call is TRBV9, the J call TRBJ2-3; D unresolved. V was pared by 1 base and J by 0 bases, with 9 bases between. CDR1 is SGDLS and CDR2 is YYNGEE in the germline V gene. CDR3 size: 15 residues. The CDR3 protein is CASSVNGRSTDTQYF. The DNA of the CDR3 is TGTGCCAGCAGCGTAAACGGGCGCAGCACAGATACGCAGTATTTT.

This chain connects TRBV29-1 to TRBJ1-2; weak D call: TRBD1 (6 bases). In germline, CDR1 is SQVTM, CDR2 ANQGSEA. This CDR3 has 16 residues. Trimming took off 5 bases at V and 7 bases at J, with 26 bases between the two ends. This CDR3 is CSVTTITGRRVGGYTF. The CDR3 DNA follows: TGCAGCGTTACAACAATCACAGGGAGGAGAGTTGGTGGCTACACCTTC.

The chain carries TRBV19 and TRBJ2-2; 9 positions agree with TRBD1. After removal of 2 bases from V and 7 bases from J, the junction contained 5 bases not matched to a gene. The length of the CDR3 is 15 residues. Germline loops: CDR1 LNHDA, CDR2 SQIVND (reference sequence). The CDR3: CASSIQGQGHGELFF. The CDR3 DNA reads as TGTGCCAGTAGTATACAGGGACAGGGTCACGGGGAGCTGTTTTTT.

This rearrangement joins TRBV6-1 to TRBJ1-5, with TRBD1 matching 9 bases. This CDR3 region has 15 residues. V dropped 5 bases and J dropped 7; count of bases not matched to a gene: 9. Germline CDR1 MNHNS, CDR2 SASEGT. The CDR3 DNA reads TGTGCCAGCAGTAACCCGGGACAGGGCGCCCAGCCCCAGCATTTT. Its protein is CASSNPGQGAQPQHF.

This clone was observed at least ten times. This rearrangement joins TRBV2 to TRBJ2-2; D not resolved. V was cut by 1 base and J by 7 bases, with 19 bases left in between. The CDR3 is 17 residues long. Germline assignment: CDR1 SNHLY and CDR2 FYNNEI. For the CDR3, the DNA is TGTGCCAGCAGTGAAGTACCCCAATATGGGATTAGCGGGGAGCTGTTTTTT. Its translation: CASSEVPQYGISGELFF.

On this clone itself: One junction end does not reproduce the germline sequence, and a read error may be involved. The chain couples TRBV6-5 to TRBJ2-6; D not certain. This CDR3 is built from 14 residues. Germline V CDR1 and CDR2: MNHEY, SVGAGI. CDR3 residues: CAISGNSGANVLTF. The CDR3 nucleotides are TGTGCCATCAGTGGAAACTCTGGGGCCAACGTCCTGACTTTC.

CDR3 protein: CASSSRRGGTGELFF. CDR3 sequence (DNA): TGTGCCAGCAGCTCCCGCCGTGGGGGAACCGGGGAGCTGTTTTTT. The chain links TRBV11-2 to TRBJ2-2; the D call may be TRBD1 or TRBD2 (5 bases each). Between the trimmed V and J ends, which lost 4 bases and 5 bases, there was a span of 14 bases. Germline assignment: CDR1 SGHAT and CDR2 FQNNGV. The CDR3 has 15 residues.